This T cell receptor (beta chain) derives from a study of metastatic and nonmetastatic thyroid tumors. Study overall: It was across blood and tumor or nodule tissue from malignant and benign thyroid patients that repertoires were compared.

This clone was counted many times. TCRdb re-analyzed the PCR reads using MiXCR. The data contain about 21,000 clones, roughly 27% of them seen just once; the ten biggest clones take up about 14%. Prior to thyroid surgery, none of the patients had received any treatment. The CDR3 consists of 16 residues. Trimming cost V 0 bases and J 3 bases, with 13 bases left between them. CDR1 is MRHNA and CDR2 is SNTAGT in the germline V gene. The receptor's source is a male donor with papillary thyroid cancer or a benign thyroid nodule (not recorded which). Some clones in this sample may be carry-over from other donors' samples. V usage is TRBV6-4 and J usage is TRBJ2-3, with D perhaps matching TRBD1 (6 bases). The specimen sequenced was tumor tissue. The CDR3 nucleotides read TGTGCCAGCAGTGACTCGAACAGGGTTGGGACAGATACGCAGTATTTT. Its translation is CASSDSNRVGTDTQYF.